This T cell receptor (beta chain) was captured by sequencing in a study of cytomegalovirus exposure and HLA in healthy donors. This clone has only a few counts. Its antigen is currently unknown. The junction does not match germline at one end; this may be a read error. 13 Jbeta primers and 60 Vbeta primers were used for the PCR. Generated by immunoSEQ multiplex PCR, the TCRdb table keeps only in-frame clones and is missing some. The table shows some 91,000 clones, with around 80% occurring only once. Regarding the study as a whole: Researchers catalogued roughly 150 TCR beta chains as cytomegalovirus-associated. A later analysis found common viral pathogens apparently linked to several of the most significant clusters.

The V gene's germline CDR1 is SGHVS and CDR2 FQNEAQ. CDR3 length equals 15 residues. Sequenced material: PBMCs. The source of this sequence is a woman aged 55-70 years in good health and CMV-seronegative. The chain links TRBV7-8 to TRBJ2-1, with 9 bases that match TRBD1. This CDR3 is CASSLAGGFGDRVVF. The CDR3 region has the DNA TGTGCCAGCAGCTTAGCTGGGGGGTTCGGGGACAGGGTCGTCTTC. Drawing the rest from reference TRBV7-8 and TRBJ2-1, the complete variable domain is GAGVSQSPRYKVAKRGQDVALRCDPISGHVSLFWYQQALGQGPEFLTYFQNEAQLDKSGLPSDRFFAERPEGSVSTLKIQRTQQEDSAVYLCASSLAGGFGDRVVFGPGTRLTVL.